One sample yielded the 30 T cell receptor beta chains listed below, sequenced in a study of cytomegalovirus exposure and HLA in healthy donors. Primers: 60 Vbeta forward and 13 Jbeta reverse. Data came from immunoSEQ multiplex PCR; TCRdb stores just in-frame clones and leaves some out. The data hold 150,000 to 200,000 clones, with 84% observed a single time. The sequenced sample was PBMCs. These receptors were collected from a man younger than 35 in good health and CMV-seronegative.

V usage is TRBV5-1 and J usage is TRBJ2-3; TRBD2 aligns across 16 bases. Per the germline V gene, CDR1 is SGHRS and CDR2 is YFSETQ. The CDR3 has 19 residues. Losses at the gene ends were 2 bases for V and 1 base for J; bases not matched to a gene: 7. The CDR3 coding sequence is TGCGCCAGCAGCTTCTTATCCGGGACTAGCGGGGGGGGCACAGATACGCAGTATTTT. Encoded protein: CASSFLSGTSGGGTDTQYF.

The CDR3 sequence is CASSSLSSTDTQYF. CDR3 DNA sequence: TGTGCCAGCAGCTCCCTTTCGAGCACAGATACGCAGTATTTT. The V and J genes are TRBV7-9 and TRBJ2-3, with unresolved D. Between the trimmed V and J ends, which lost 4 bases and 0 bases, there was a span of 8 bases. Germline loops: CDR1 SEHNR, CDR2 FQNEAQ (reference sequence). This CDR3 is built from 14 residues.

The chain combines TRBV5-8 with TRBJ1-2; TRBD1 aligns across 9 bases. The CDR3 consists of 15 residues. Germline V gene data show CDR1 as SGHTS and CDR2 as YDEGEE. Germline trimming cut 0 bases from V and 0 bases from J; bases unmatched to any gene: 0. This CDR3 reads CASSLGDRANYGYTF. CDR3 DNA: TGTGCCAGCAGCTTGGGGGACAGGGCTAACTATGGCTACACCTTC.

V is TRBV28 and J is TRBJ2-7; D may be TRBD2 (5 bases). V shed 5 bases and J shed 0 bases, with 17 bases lying between them. Germline CDR1 is MDHEN and CDR2 is SYDVKM. The CDR3 totals 16 residues. The CDR3 DNA reads TGTGCCAGCAGTCCCTGGGGAGCGGATACCTCCTACGAGCAGTACTTC. The encoded protein is CASSPWGADTSYEQYF.

In its sample, this clone was seen a few times. V gene TRBV5-4 combines with J gene TRBJ2-6; D uncertain. There are 15 residues in the CDR3. Germline assignment: CDR1 SGHNT and CDR2 YYREEE (reference sequence). Between the trimmed V and J ends, which lost 0 bases and 0 bases, there was a span of 4 bases. The DNA of the CDR3 is TGTGCCAGCAGCTTGGACAACTCTGGGGCCAACGTCCTGACTTTC. This codes for CASSLDNSGANVLTF.

The gene calls are TRBV19 and TRBJ1-2, with 12 bases identical to TRBD1. Germline V gives CDR1 LNHDA, CDR2 SQIVND (reference sequence). V trimming: 7 bases; J trimming: 4 bases; junction bases outside the gene matches: 4. The CDR3 is 14 amino acids. CDR3 coding DNA: TGTGCCAGTACTCAGGGACAGGGGGCCTATGGCTACACCTTC. Its protein product is CASTQGQGAYGYTF.

V and J are TRBV30 and TRBJ1-3; D gene uncertain. Germline-derived CDR1 and CDR2 are GTSNPN and SVGIG (reference sequence). V lost 5 bases, J lost 0 bases, and 11 bases lay in between. The CDR3 totals 14 residues. The chain's CDR3 is CAWGFRDSGNTIYF. The DNA for the CDR3 is TGTGCCTGGGGTTTCCGGGACTCTGGAAACACCATATATTTT.

The genes are TRBV28 and TRBJ2-2, with 12 bases aligning to TRBD2. Germline V lookup: CDR1 MDHEN, CDR2 SYDVKM. V shed 2 bases and J 0 bases; nucleotides not matched to a gene: 1. The CDR3 totals 17 residues. The CDR3 nucleotides read TGTGCCAGCAGTTTAGGACTAGCGGGGACGAACACCGGGGAGCTGTTTTTT. Amino acids: CASSLGLAGTNTGELFF.

J is TRBJ2-5 and V is TRBV30; D remains unclear. The DNA matches TRBJ2-7 better at its end, which makes the J call doubtful. Germline V gene data show CDR1 as GTSNPN and CDR2 as SVGIG (reference sequence). The CDR3 runs 13 residues. The CDR3 is CAWRQHPTYEQYF. For the CDR3, the DNA is TGTGCCTGGAGACAGCACCCAACCTACGAGCAGTACTTC.

The V call is TRBV6-6, the J call TRBJ2-7, with D possibly TRBD1 on 6 matching bases. Per the germline V gene, CDR1 is MNHNY and CDR2 is SVGAGI (reference sequence). The germline V and J ends were trimmed by 10 bases and 3 bases, with 19 bases remaining between them. This CDR3 is 14 amino acids long. CDR3 bases: TGTGCCACCCACGAACAGGGTTGGGACTACGAGCAGTACTTC. Amino acids: CATHEQGWDYEQYF.

V usage is TRBV2 and J usage is TRBJ2-5; a weak D match, TRBD1 (5 bases). This CDR3 is 14 amino acids long. Trimming pared 3 bases from V and 5 bases from J, leaving 13 bases between. Germline V gene lookup returns CDR1 SNHLY and CDR2 FYNNEI. The CDR3 sequence: CASSESGAGETQYF. The CDR3 nucleotides read TGTGCCAGCAGTGAGTCTGGGGCCGGGGAGACCCAGTACTTC.

The chain is built from TRBV19 and TRBJ1-6; D is ambiguous. This CDR3 spans 13 amino acids. Germline lookup yields CDR1 LNHDA and CDR2 SQIVND (reference sequence). V lost 1 base, J lost 7 bases, and 5 bases lay in between. CDR3 loop: CASSIVENSPLHF. In DNA, the CDR3 is TGTGCCAGTAGTATAGTCGAGAATTCACCCCTCCACTTT.

The V call is TRBV6-1, the J call TRBJ1-1; 8 bases agree with TRBD1. The V and J ends lost 8 bases and 10 bases, in that order; junction bases with no gene match: 12. The CDR3 consists of 13 residues. In germline, CDR1 is MNHNS, CDR2 SASEGT. The CDR3 spells CASPVSGGRGAFF. CDR3 sequence (DNA): TGTGCCAGCCCCGTCTCAGGGGGCCGGGGAGCTTTCTTT.

V and J are TRBV29-1 and TRBJ2-1, with D possibly TRBD1 on 6 matching bases. CDR1 is SQVTM, CDR2 ANQGSEA, per germline. The CDR3 sequence is 14 residues long. With 7 bases removed from V and 2 bases from J, the gap between germline ends came to 15 bases. The CDR3 sequence: CSGGTGTPYNEQFF. CDR3 DNA: TGCAGCGGTGGTACCGGGACACCCTACAATGAGCAGTTCTTC.

The chain couples TRBV10-3 to TRBJ1-5, with D possibly being TRBD1 (6 bases). V lost 4 bases and J 2 bases, leaving 15 bases between the germline ends. The CDR3 runs to 16 residues. Germline V gene data show CDR1 as ENHRY and CDR2 as SYGVKD. CDR3 bases: TGTGCCATCAGTGCTGCAGGGGACCCGGGCAATCAGCCCCAGCATTTT. Translating it yields CAISAAGDPGNQPQHF.

The gene calls are TRBV19 and TRBJ2-1; possible D gene TRBD1, 5 bases. Looked up from germline, CDR1 is LNHDA and CDR2 is SQIVND (reference sequence). The CDR3 totals 17 residues. Between the trimmed V and J ends, which lost 2 bases and 1 base, there was a span of 15 bases. The CDR3 DNA reads TGTGCCAGTAGTATAAGCCAGGGTCCATTGTCCTACAATGAGCAGTTCTTC. Encoded protein: CASSISQGPLSYNEQFF.

This chain connects TRBV5-6 to TRBJ2-1; a possible D gene is TRBD1 (5 bases). Trimming removed 0 bases from V and 3 bases from J, with 13 bases in between. CDR1 is SGHDT, CDR2 YYEEEE, per germline. This CDR3 spans 16 amino acids. This CDR3 is CASSLGTGTNYNEQFF. CDR3 DNA sequence: TGTGCCAGCAGCTTGGGCACAGGAACTAACTACAATGAGCAGTTCTTC.

This clone was counted only a few times. The chain is built from TRBV2 and TRBJ1-1; 10 positions agree with TRBD1. The CDR3 covers 14 residues. J gave up 4 bases and V 7 bases, and 6 bases lay outside the gene matches. Per the germline V gene, CDR1 is SNHLY and CDR2 is FYNNEI. CDR3 coding DNA: TGTGCCAGCATGACAGGGGGCGGGAGCACTGAAGCTTTCTTT. This encodes CASMTGGGSTEAFF.

The gene calls are TRBV4-1 and TRBJ2-7; D call uncertain. V was trimmed by 3 bases and J by 3 bases, leaving 12 bases between them. The germline V gene has CDR1 MGHRA and CDR2 YSYEKL. The CDR3 runs 14 residues. CDR3 residues: CASSHQVSSYEQYF. The DNA of the CDR3 is TGCGCCAGCAGCCATCAGGTCTCCAGCTACGAGCAGTACTTC.

This rearrangement joins TRBV5-1 to TRBJ1-1, with D unresolved. The CDR3 contains 13 residues. Germline CDR1 SGHRS, CDR2 YFSETQ. V was trimmed by 4 bases and J by 6 bases, leaving 13 bases between them. The CDR3 sequence: CASSDLAISEAFF. The DNA of the CDR3 is TGCGCCAGCAGCGACTTGGCAATCTCTGAAGCTTTCTTT.

This clone was counted a single time. The chain's CDR3 is CASSQTTGLNTEAFF. In DNA, the CDR3 is TGCGCCAGCAGCCAGACGACAGGGTTGAACACTGAAGCTTTCTTT. This rearrangement joins TRBV4-3 to TRBJ1-1, with 7 bases fitting TRBD1. Trimming removed 3 bases from V and 0 bases from J; junction bases left unmatched: 4. From germline, CDR1 is LGHNA and CDR2 YSLEER. The CDR3 totals 15 residues.

V and J are TRBV18 and TRBJ1-4, with D maybe TRBD1 (5 bases). The germline CDR1 and CDR2 sequences are KGHSH and LQKENI. Trimming cost V 4 bases and J 2 bases, with 14 bases left between them. The CDR3 is made up of 16 amino acids. The CDR3 DNA follows: TGTGCCAGCTCACTTCGACAGAAAGCCACTAATGAAAAACTGTTTTTT. Protein: CASSLRQKATNEKLFF.

The J gene is TRBJ1-4, the V gene TRBV2; 7 nucleotides line up with TRBD1. The CDR3 covers 13 residues. V gave up 8 bases and J gave up 8 bases; unmatched junction bases: 8. The germline gives CDR1 SNHLY, CDR2 FYNNEI. The CDR3 DNA sequence: TGTGCCAGCGGGGGGCAGGGGGACGAAAAACTGTTTTTT. This codes for CASGGQGDEKLFF.

The CDR3, as DNA: TGTGCCAGCTCCCACGACAGGGGGTCTGCTGGGGCCAACGTCCTGACTTTC. The encoded protein is CASSHDRGSAGANVLTF. The rearrangement uses TRBV18 and TRBJ2-6; 9 bases match TRBD1. This CDR3 comprises 17 residues. After removal of 6 bases from V and 2 bases from J, the junction contained 8 bases not matched to a gene. CDR1 and CDR2 from the germline V gene are KGHSH and LQKENI.

This sequence joins TRBV5-1 and TRBJ2-2, with a tentative D call TRBD1 (6 bases). This CDR3 has 14 residues. Germline loops: CDR1 SGHRS, CDR2 YFSETQ. The V end lost 4 bases, the J end lost 5 bases, and 12 bases lay between the germline ends. As DNA, the CDR3 is TGCGCCAGCAGCGTACAGGGCCAGACCGGGGAGCTGTTTTTT. Residues: CASSVQGQTGELFF.

This clone was detected only a few times. This chain connects TRBV6-5 to TRBJ1-3, with a weak D call TRBD1 (5 bases). The CDR3 runs to 15 residues. V dropped 8 bases and J dropped 0 bases, with 14 bases sitting between them. The V gene's germline CDR1 is MNHEY and CDR2 SVGAGI. CDR3 region: CASGADGSSGNTIYF. In DNA, the CDR3 is TGTGCCAGCGGGGCGGACGGCAGCTCTGGAAACACCATATATTTT.

CDR3 sequence: CASSAGTSGTYEQYF. CDR3 in DNA: TGTGCCAGCAGTGCCGGGACTAGCGGGACCTACGAGCAGTACTTC. The V and J genes are TRBV6-1 and TRBJ2-7, with TRBD2 identical over 13 bases. The trim removed 4 bases at V and 2 bases at J, leaving 2 bases unmatched. The germline CDR1 and CDR2 sequences are MNHNS and SASEGT. The CDR3 totals 15 residues.

This clone has only one observation. This chain connects TRBV11-1 to TRBJ2-1, with TRBD2 identical over 16 bases. V trimming: 4 bases; J trimming: 8 bases; junction bases outside the gene matches: 2. Per germline, CDR1 SGHAT and CDR2 FQDESV (reference sequence). This CDR3 contains 15 residues. The CDR3: CASSSGTSGRDEQFF. The CDR3 DNA reads as TGTGCCAGCAGCTCCGGGACTAGCGGGAGGGATGAGCAGTTCTTC.

This chain links TRBV7-3 with TRBJ2-2; 8 bases fit TRBD2. V shed 2 bases and J 4 bases; nucleotides not matched to a gene: 9. CDR3 length: 17 residues. Germline V gene sequence: CDR1 SGHTA, CDR2 FQGTGA. CDR3 loop: CASSLAPGTRSTGELFF. The DNA for the CDR3 is TGTGCCAGCAGCTTAGCCCCCGGGACTAGGTCCACCGGGGAGCTGTTTTTT.

This clone appeared a few times. The chain links TRBV13 to TRBJ1-1; maybe TRBD1 (5 bases). Trimming shortened V by 1 base and J by 5 bases, and 11 bases separated the two germline ends. Germline V gene data show CDR1 as PRHDT and CDR2 as FYEKMQ (reference sequence). The CDR3 has 14 residues. The CDR3 sequence is CASSLALRGTEAFF. CDR3 in DNA: TGTGCCAGCAGCTTAGCGTTACGGGGGACTGAAGCTTTCTTT.